A selection of T cell receptor beta chains follows, all from one sample in a study of identifying expanded T cells in peripheral blood. The protocol was immunoSEQ multiplex PCR, while the TCRdb copy is restricted to in-frame clones and leaves out a portion. Among about 82,000 clones listed, over 85% were seen once. Sequencing was done on a sample of blood. Receptor source: a person aged 18 to 70 in good health. Both conserved end residues are part of each CDR3.

V	J	CDR3
TRBV6-5	TRBJ2-5	CASSRVGTRRETQYF
TRBV13	TRBJ2-2	CASRQDRHLGELFF
TRBV2	TRBJ2-5	CASRVFPGPETQYF
TRBV14	TRBJ1-3	CASSLTTGFSGNTIYF
TRBV5-1	TRBJ1-5	CASSLGGNSNQPQHF
TRBV9	TRBJ1-6	CASTPLRDNSPLHF
TRBV29-1	TRBJ2-1	CSVARGDEQFF
TRBV5-1	TRBJ1-6	CASSLVSRQLYNSPLHF
TRBV6-7	TRBJ2-5	CASSYGIRLDRPLVQETQYF
TRBV5-5	TRBJ1-1	CASSLEQGAYTEAFF